This record concerns one T cell receptor beta chain sequence. The table came from immunoSEQ multiplex PCR; TCRdb's copy has only in-frame clones and leaves some out. The sample yields around 82,000 clones, 75% to 90% seen once. The data derive from a study of blood T cell repertoires in COVID-19. Trimming shortened V by 3 bases and J by 7 bases, and 16 bases separated the two germline ends. This CDR3 is built from 14 residues. Germline CDR1 reads SGHRS; CDR2 reads YFSETQ. The rearrangement joins TRBV5-1 to TRBJ1-2, with D perhaps TRBD1 (6 bases). The receptor was derived from a man aged 80 or over with COVID-19, enrolled during active disease. Sequencing was done on a sample of peripheral blood. The CDR3 is CASSSGQTRVGYTF. The CDR3 region has the DNA TGCGCCAGCAGCTCTGGACAGACAAGGGTTGGCTACACCTTC.